Each of the 17 T cell receptor beta chains below was sequenced from the same sample in a study of blood T cell repertoires in COVID-19. Profiled with immunoSEQ multiplex PCR; TCRdb holds only in-frame clones, not every one. The sample has more than 95,000 clones, roughly 87% seen once. What was sequenced was peripheral blood. Source of these receptors: a man at least 80 years old with active or convalescent COVID-19.

The chain links TRBV13 to TRBJ1-1; D is possibly TRBD1 (6 bases). This CDR3 has 15 amino acids. Germline-derived CDR1 and CDR2 are PRHDT and FYEKMQ (reference sequence). V lost 5 bases and J lost 3, with 16 bases in between. The CDR3 DNA is TGTGCCAGCAGCCGGGACGTCGGGGGGCACACTGAAGCTTTCTTT. This sequence encodes CASSRDVGGHTEAFF.

The V gene is TRBV7-6, the J gene TRBJ2-1, with 13 nucleotides matching TRBD2. Unmatched junction bases numbered 13, after V lost 5 bases and J lost 3 bases. This CDR3 comprises 19 residues. From germline, CDR1 is SGHVS and CDR2 FNYEAQ. The CDR3 protein is CASSPSGLAGTPLYNEQFF. In DNA form, the CDR3 reads TGTGCCAGCAGCCCCTCGGGACTAGCGGGGACGCCACTCTACAATGAGCAGTTCTTC.

The chain recombines TRBV7-9 with TRBJ2-5; tentative D call: TRBD2 (6 bases). V was shortened by 4 bases and J by 2 bases, with 14 bases between the two germline ends. The CDR3 runs 15 residues. CDR1 is SEHNR and CDR2 is FQNEAQ in the germline V gene (reference sequence). In nucleotides, the CDR3 is TGTGCCAGCAGCTCCGTCCAGGGAGGTCAAGAGACCCAGTACTTC. Its translation: CASSSVQGGQETQYF.

The chain couples TRBV27 to TRBJ2-2, with 8 bases aligning to TRBD1. Germline V gene data show CDR1 as MNHEY and CDR2 as SMNVEV (reference sequence). The CDR3 is 16 residues long. Trimming at V came to 5 bases and at J to 1 base, leaving 6 bases not matched to a gene. CDR3 sequence (DNA): TGTGCCAGCAGTCTCCAGGGGGCTCTGAACACCGGGGAGCTGTTTTTT. It translates to CASSLQGALNTGELFF.

This chain joins TRBV19 and TRBJ1-2, with D possibly matching TRBD1 (6 bases). The CDR3 loop spans 11 amino acids. V lost 4 bases to trimming and J lost 13 bases, with 13 bases between them. CDR1 and CDR2 (germline): LNHDA, SQIVND (reference sequence). CDR3 in DNA: TGTGCCAGTAGTACAACAGGGTTTCGCACCTTC. It yields the protein CASSTTGFRTF.

The CDR3 reads CASSLRGQGDSPLHF. DNA for the CDR3: TGTGCCAGCAGTTTAAGAGGACAGGGAGATTCACCCCTCCACTTT. This chain links TRBV28 with TRBJ1-6, with 8 nucleotides matching TRBD1. After removal of 2 bases from V and 8 bases from J, the junction contained 5 bases not matched to a gene. There are 15 residues in the CDR3. Per the germline V gene, CDR1 is MDHEN and CDR2 is SYDVKM.

The rearrangement uses TRBV7-8 and TRBJ1-2; D remains unclear. Trimming removed 0 bases at V and 6 bases at J, with 8 bases between. CDR1 and CDR2 (germline): SGHVS, FQNEAQ. This CDR3 region has 13 residues. CDR3 sequence (DNA): TGTGCCAGCAGCTTAGCTCGGCAGGATGGCTACACCTTC. Translated, it gives CASSLARQDGYTF.

The rearrangement uses TRBV5-1 and TRBJ1-5, with TRBD1 matching over 7 bases. The CDR3 is 12 residues long. V lost 4 bases to trimming and J lost 9 bases; unmatched junction nucleotides: 4. Germline CDR1 is SGHRS and CDR2 is YFSETQ. CDR3 sequence (DNA): TGCGCCAGCAGCGGACCAGGGGGGCCCCAGCATTTT. It translates to CASSGPGGPQHF.

The rearrangement uses TRBV11-2 and TRBJ1-6, with D tentatively TRBD1 (6 bases). The germline CDR1 and CDR2 sequences are SGHAT and FQNNGV. Between the trimmed V and J ends, which lost 5 bases and 10 bases, there was a span of 15 bases. There are 14 residues in the CDR3. In nucleotides, the CDR3 is TGTGCCAGCAGCCCAGCGGGGGGCTCCTCACCCCTCCACTTT. Translating gives CASSPAGGSSPLHF.

This clone came up a few times. V is TRBV30 and J is TRBJ1-1; 11 bases match TRBD1. V trimming: 3 bases; J trimming: 6 bases; junction bases outside the gene matches: 12. The CDR3 loop spans 16 amino acids. Per germline, CDR1 GTSNPN and CDR2 SVGIG (reference sequence). In DNA, the CDR3 is TGTGCCTGGAGCGCCGGGACAGGGGGTTATGGCGCTGAAGCTTTCTTT. Residues: CAWSAGTGGYGAEAFF.

The table lists this clone with a count of one. The rearrangement uses TRBV28 and TRBJ2-3; a possible D gene is TRBD1 (6 bases). V was shortened by 2 bases and J by 1 base, with 13 bases between the two germline ends. The germline gives CDR1 MDHEN, CDR2 SYDVKM. The CDR3 length is 16 residues. The CDR3 is CASSLVGAGGTDTQYF. The CDR3 nucleotides read TGTGCCAGCAGTTTAGTGGGGGCAGGGGGCACAGATACGCAGTATTTT.

The chain carries TRBV28 and TRBJ2-1; 8 bases agree with TRBD2. The CDR3 sequence is 14 residues long. V gave up 9 bases and J gave up 4 bases; unmatched junction bases: 8. The V gene's germline CDR1 is MDHEN and CDR2 SYDVKM. CDR3 in amino acids: CASLGVAGYNEQFF. The CDR3, as DNA: TGTGCCAGTTTGGGAGTAGCGGGGTACAATGAGCAGTTCTTC.

The V gene is TRBV10-3, the J gene TRBJ2-1; 9 bases match TRBD1. J was trimmed by 9 bases and V by 8 bases; bases with no gene match: 11. This CDR3 comprises 14 residues. CDR1 is ENHRY and CDR2 is SYGVKD in the germline V gene. The CDR3 sequence is CAISGTGWSGEQFF. CDR3 DNA sequence: TGTGCCATCTCTGGGACAGGGTGGTCGGGTGAGCAGTTCTTC.

The rearrangement joins TRBV25-1 to TRBJ1-1; unclear D gene. Germline-derived CDR1 and CDR2 are MGHDK and SYGVNS. This CDR3 contains 14 residues. V was cut by 1 base and J by 1 base, with 7 bases left in between. The CDR3 loop is CASSESGRNTEAFF. The DNA of the CDR3 is TGTGCCAGCAGTGAATCCGGGAGGAACACTGAAGCTTTCTTT.

CDR3: CASSTGQDRSGANVLTF. CDR3 bases: TGCGCCAGCAGCACCGGACAGGACCGTTCAGGGGCCAACGTCCTGACTTTC. The V gene is TRBV5-1, the J gene TRBJ2-6; 7 nucleotides line up with TRBD1. The CDR3 covers 17 residues. The germline V gene has CDR1 SGHRS and CDR2 YFSETQ. Losses at the gene ends were 4 bases for V and 4 bases for J; bases not matched to a gene: 11. Combining the CDR3 with reference TRBV5-1 and TRBJ2-6 gives the whole variable domain KAGVTQTPRYLIKTRGQQVTLSCSPISGHRSVSWYQQTPGQGLQFLFEYFSETQRNKGNFPGRFSGRQFSNSRSEMNVSTLELGDSALYLCASSTGQDRSGANVLTFGAGSRLTVL.

The chain couples TRBV11-2 to TRBJ1-1; 10 nucleotides match TRBD1. CDR3 length: 15 residues. Per germline, CDR1 SGHAT and CDR2 FQNNGV. J was trimmed by 5 bases and V by 6 bases; bases with no gene match: 9. This chain's CDR3 is CASSSPRTGGTEAFF. DNA for the CDR3: TGTGCCAGCAGTTCCCCTCGGACAGGGGGGACTGAAGCTTTCTTT.

The chain links TRBV29-1 to TRBJ2-1; D uncertain. V lost 5 bases to trimming and J lost 7 bases, with 15 bases between them. Germline V CDR1 and CDR2: SQVTM, ANQGSEA. The length of the CDR3 is 13 residues. The CDR3 is CSVHAQVGNEQFF. The CDR3 nucleotides read TGCAGCGTTCACGCCCAGGTGGGTAATGAGCAGTTCTTC.